The 28 T cell receptor beta chains below were found in one sample sequenced in a study of cytomegalovirus exposure and HLA in healthy donors (dated 2017 in TCRdb). Libraries were constructed by the immunoSEQ multiplex PCR assay. The multiplex PCR relied on a mix of 60 forward primers for TCR Vbeta segments and 13 reverse primers for TCR Jbeta segments. Drawn from immuneACCESS, this table holds only the in-frame rearrangements with V and J called that TCRdb kept. Clones are partly lost; checked studies trace under half to an unresolved V gene and leave the rest unexplained. For this sample there are roughly 100,000 clones; approximately 77% appear just once. The top ten constitute around 5% of the sample. Sequencing was performed on PBMCs. These TCRs come from a woman aged 35 to 49 in good health and CMV-seronegative.

This clone has only a few counts. V and J are TRBV4-1 and TRBJ2-1; 7 nucleotides line up with TRBD1. V shed 5 bases and J 0 bases; nucleotides not matched to a gene: 13. This CDR3 has 18 amino acids. Germline CDR1 MGHRA, CDR2 YSYEKL. The CDR3 sequence: CASSTRSGTASSYNEQFF. The CDR3 DNA is TGCGCCAGCAGCACCCGTAGTGGGACAGCTAGCTCCTACAATGAGCAGTTCTTC.

The gene calls are TRBV4-2 and TRBJ1-1, with a tentative D call TRBD1 (5 bases). Germline V gene lookup returns CDR1 LGHNA and CDR2 YNFKEQ. Deletions cut 0 bases from V and 11 bases from J, with 13 bases between. There are 13 residues in the CDR3. CDR3 sequence: CASSQDWGVRAFF. The CDR3 DNA reads as TGTGCCAGCAGCCAAGATTGGGGCGTCAGGGCTTTCTTT.

The chain has TRBV1 and TRBJ2-7; TRBD1 is the table's D call, not checked against the DNA. TRBV1 is annotated as a pseudogene. This CDR3 is 14 amino acids long. The CDR3 DNA is TGCACCAGCAGCCAAGGCCGTCGCAGGGACGAGCAGTACTTC. Translation gives CTSSQGRRRDEQYF.

The V and J genes are TRBV13 and TRBJ1-4; D perhaps matches TRBD1 (6 bases). This CDR3 is 14 amino acids long. The V gene's germline CDR1 is PRHDT and CDR2 FYEKMQ (reference sequence). Deletions cut 5 bases from V and 8 bases from J, with 15 bases between. DNA of the CDR3: TGTGCCAGCAGCCGACCGGGACATGGGGAAAAACTGTTTTTT. Protein product: CASSRPGHGEKLFF.

This chain uses TRBV5-1 with TRBJ2-5, with D possibly TRBD1 on 6 matching bases. Germline assignment: CDR1 SGHRS and CDR2 YFSETQ. CDR3 length: 13 residues. V lost 0 bases and J lost 5, with 8 bases in between. CDR3 loop: CASSLVRGETQYF. The CDR3 DNA follows: TGCGCCAGCAGCTTGGTAAGGGGGGAGACCCAGTACTTC.

CDR3 sequence: CSVEDLRQGVDGYTF. Written as DNA, the CDR3 is TGCAGCGTTGAAGATCTAAGGCAGGGGGTGGATGGCTACACCTTC. This chain links TRBV29-1 with TRBJ1-2; 7 nucleotides line up with TRBD1. This CDR3 comprises 15 residues. Germline lookup yields CDR1 SQVTM and CDR2 ANQGSEA. V lost 0 bases to trimming and J lost 6 bases; unmatched junction nucleotides: 10.

The chain couples TRBV2 to TRBJ1-2, with 9 bases identical to TRBD1. Germline CDR1 is SNHLY and CDR2 is FYNNEI. V lost 4 bases and J lost 5; bases outside the gene matches: 8. The CDR3 loop spans 15 amino acids. The CDR3 DNA reads TGTGCCAGCAGTGCTTCACAGGGGGCTTTTTATGGCTACACCTTC. It specifies CASSASQGAFYGYTF.

V gene TRBV4-1 combines with J gene TRBJ2-5; 11 nucleotides line up with TRBD2. Germline loops: CDR1 MGHRA, CDR2 YSYEKL. V lost 5 bases and J lost 0; bases outside the gene matches: 8. The CDR3 consists of 17 residues. This CDR3 is CASSSLAGGLYQETQYF. The CDR3 DNA is TGCGCCAGCAGCTCCCTAGCGGGGGGCTTGTACCAAGAGACCCAGTACTTC.

This clone was picked up a small number of times. The chain has TRBV5-4 and TRBJ1-2; D remains ambiguous. V dropped 4 bases and J dropped 8 bases, with 15 bases sitting between them. Germline V gene lookup returns CDR1 SGHNT and CDR2 YYREEE (reference sequence). The CDR3 runs to 13 residues. The CDR3 sequence: CASSTTALGGYTF. The DNA of the CDR3 is TGTGCCAGCAGCACTACGGCCCTTGGGGGCTACACCTTC.

The chain is built from TRBV7-9 and TRBJ1-4; no reliable D call. In germline, CDR1 is SEHNR, CDR2 FQNEAQ (reference sequence). This CDR3 is 15 amino acids long. V gave up 6 bases and J gave up 7 bases, with 18 bases separating them. Written as DNA, the CDR3 is TGTGCCAGCAGGCGAGCCCCCGGGTTCGGTGAAAAACTGTTTTTT. This translates into CASRRAPGFGEKLFF.

In this sample, this clone turned up once. The genes are TRBV7-2 and TRBJ2-5, with 10 bases identical to TRBD1. This CDR3 contains 16 residues. V gave up 3 bases and J gave up 5 bases; unmatched junction bases: 9. Germline CDR1 reads SGHTA; CDR2 reads FQGNSA. CDR3 sequence reads: CASSFSGTGARETQYF. The CDR3 DNA follows: TGTGCCAGCAGCTTCTCCGGGACAGGGGCCCGGGAGACCCAGTACTTC.

The rearrangement links TRBV10-3 to TRBJ1-2; D not certain. Trimming shortened V by 10 bases and J by 4 bases, and 19 bases separated the two germline ends. CDR1 is ENHRY, CDR2 SYGVKD, per germline. The CDR3 covers 14 residues. CDR3 sequence reads: CATSLEVAGYGYTF. CDR3 nucleotides: TGTGCCACCAGCCTAGAGGTTGCGGGCTATGGCTACACCTTC.

This chain joins TRBV10-2 and TRBJ2-7; tentatively, D is TRBD2 (5 bases). The CDR3 is made up of 13 amino acids. V was trimmed by 6 bases and J by 1 base, leaving 10 bases between them. Germline values: CDR1 WSHSY, CDR2 SAAADI. The CDR3 region is CASSVGESYEQYF. Written as DNA, the CDR3 is TGCGCCAGCAGCGTCGGGGAGTCCTACGAGCAGTACTTC.

This clone was picked up one time. This chain links TRBV9 with TRBJ2-1; 11 bases align to TRBD2. Germline lookup yields CDR1 SGDLS and CDR2 YYNGEE. V shed 1 base, J shed 6 bases, and the junction held 9 bases outside the gene matches. This CDR3 region has 17 residues. The CDR3 bases are TGTGCCAGCAGCGTATTTAGCGGGGGGGCCAGGGGCAATGAGCAGTTCTTC. This codes for CASSVFSGGARGNEQFF.

The V call is TRBV27, the J call TRBJ2-7; the match to TRBD1 covers 8 bases. CDR1 is MNHEY and CDR2 is SMNVEV in the germline V gene (reference sequence). With 5 bases clipped from V and 3 bases from J, the junction kept 3 bases outside the gene matches. The CDR3 spans 13 residues. The CDR3 loop is CASSMGQDYEQYF. For the CDR3, the DNA is TGTGCCAGCAGTATGGGACAGGACTACGAGCAGTACTTC.

The genes are TRBV2 and TRBJ1-1; D unclear. V lost 6 bases to trimming and J lost 6 bases, with 8 bases between them. Germline lookup yields CDR1 SNHLY and CDR2 FYNNEI. The CDR3 has 11 residues. For the CDR3, the DNA is TGTGCCAGCAGGGCGGGCCCTGAAGCTTTCTTT. Its translation is CASRAGPEAFF.

The CDR3 region is CSVAGQSGANVLTF. The CDR3 region has the DNA TGCAGCGTGGCGGGACAGTCTGGGGCCAACGTCCTGACTTTC. The chain combines TRBV29-1 with TRBJ2-6, with D tentatively TRBD1 (7 bases). Trimming took 6 bases from V and 1 from J, leaving 10 bases between them. CDR1 is SQVTM and CDR2 is ANQGSEA in the germline V gene. The CDR3 loop spans 14 amino acids. The whole variable domain, remainder taken from reference TRBV29-1 and TRBJ2-6, is SAVISQKPSRDICQRGTSLTIQCQVDSQVTMMFWYRQQPGQSLTLIATANQGSEATYESGFVIDKFPISRPNLTFSTLTVSNMSPEDSSIYLCSVAGQSGANVLTFGAGSRLTVL.

The gene calls are TRBV15 and TRBJ2-1; 10 bases line up with TRBD1. V lost 6 bases, J lost 6 bases, and 8 bases stayed unmatched. The CDR3 contains 15 residues. Germline V gene data show CDR1 as LNHNV and CDR2 as YYDKDF (reference sequence). The CDR3 region has the DNA TGTGCCACCAGATCCGACAGGGGGCTCGGCAATGAGCAGTTCTTC. Translating it yields CATRSDRGLGNEQFF.

The chain links TRBV6-6 to TRBJ2-5; possible D gene TRBD2, 6 bases. Trimming pared 4 bases from V and 1 base from J, leaving 10 bases between. The CDR3 runs to 14 residues. Germline loops: CDR1 MNHNY, CDR2 SVGAGI (reference sequence). CDR3 protein: CASSFGTLQETQYF. For the CDR3, the DNA is TGTGCCAGCAGTTTCGGGACTCTCCAAGAGACCCAGTACTTC.

The rearrangement joins TRBV5-1 to TRBJ2-4, with D hard to call. Germline CDR1 is SGHRS and CDR2 is YFSETQ. This CDR3 region has 16 residues. The V end was cut by 4 bases, the J end by 1 base, with 15 bases between. This chain's CDR3 is CASSRDPPAAKNIQYF. Here the CDR3 DNA reads TGCGCCAGCAGCCGCGACCCCCCAGCGGCCAAAAACATTCAGTACTTC.

This clone was detected only a few times. The CDR3 DNA reads as TGCGCCAGCAGCGCCTGGGGGGGGGCTGAAGCTTTCTTT. Encoded protein: CASSAWGGAEAFF. This chain joins TRBV4-3 and TRBJ1-1, with a possible D match to TRBD1 (5 bases). V was clipped by 5 bases and J by 6 bases, with 13 bases between them. The CDR3 is 13 residues long. Germline lookup yields CDR1 LGHNA and CDR2 YSLEER.

The chain employs TRBV5-1 and TRBJ2-1; 9 nucleotides match TRBD2. The germline gives CDR1 SGHRS, CDR2 YFSETQ. The J segment lost 4 bases and the V segment lost 2 bases, leaving 4 bases of the junction unmatched. The CDR3 covers 15 residues. The CDR3 DNA reads TGCGCCAGCAGCTTAATAGCGGGGGAATACAATGAGCAGTTCTTC. Protein sequence: CASSLIAGEYNEQFF.

The rearrangement joins TRBV5-1 to TRBJ1-2; 8 bases fit TRBD1. The ends lost 4 bases at V and 5 bases at J; junction bases unmatched: 19. Germline V gene sequence: CDR1 SGHRS, CDR2 YFSETQ. This CDR3 has 18 amino acids. The CDR3 here is CASSARRDRRAKGYGYTF. CDR3 in DNA: TGCGCCAGCAGCGCCCGCCGGGACAGGAGGGCCAAAGGGTATGGCTACACCTTC. The whole variable domain, remainder taken from reference TRBV5-1 and TRBJ1-2, is KAGVTQTPRYLIKTRGQQVTLSCSPISGHRSVSWYQQTPGQGLQFLFEYFSETQRNKGNFPGRFSGRQFSNSRSEMNVSTLELGDSALYLCASSARRDRRAKGYGYTFGSGTRLTVV.

The V gene is TRBV7-3, the J gene TRBJ2-7; TRBD1 matches at 9 bases. Germline loops: CDR1 SGHTA, CDR2 FQGTGA. The CDR3 contains 15 residues. The V and J ends lost 6 bases and 2 bases, in that order; junction bases with no gene match: 8. This chain's CDR3 is CASSYTGGGTYEQYF. The CDR3 nucleotides read TGTGCCAGCAGTTATACAGGGGGCGGAACCTACGAGCAGTACTTC.

The chain couples TRBV18 to TRBJ2-1, with 12 bases fitting TRBD2. V gave up 8 bases and J gave up 9 bases; unmatched junction bases: 8. CDR1 KGHSH and CDR2 LQKENI come from the germline V gene. This CDR3 comprises 14 residues. The CDR3 DNA follows: TGTGCCAGCGAGCCTAGCGGGGGGGCAGGTGAGCAGTTCTTC. Translation gives CASEPSGGAGEQFF. The variable domain in full, completed from reference TRBV18 and TRBJ2-1, reads NAGVMQNPRHLVRRRGQEARLRCSPMKGHSHVYWYRQLPEEGLKFMVYLQKENIIDESGMPKERFSAEFPKEGPSILRIQQVVRGDSAAYFCASEPSGGAGEQFFGPGTRLTVL.

The chain couples TRBV5-1 to TRBJ2-7; D may be TRBD2 (6 bases). CDR3 size: 14 residues. Per the germline V gene, CDR1 is SGHRS and CDR2 is YFSETQ. Trimming removed 0 bases at V and 3 bases at J, with 10 bases between. CDR3 bases: TGCGCCAGCAGCTTGGCCCCCGGGAGCTACGAGCAGTACTTC. This encodes CASSLAPGSYEQYF.

The gene calls are TRBV7-9 and TRBJ2-3; 9 bases map to TRBD2. Germline V gene sequence: CDR1 SEHNR, CDR2 FQNEAQ (reference sequence). The CDR3 is 16 residues long. J was trimmed by 4 bases and V by 1 base; bases with no gene match: 6. The CDR3 is CASSLVSSGDADTQYF. The CDR3 region has the DNA TGTGCCAGCAGCTTAGTATCTAGCGGGGACGCAGATACGCAGTATTTT.

CDR3 nucleotide sequence: TGTGCCAGCAGCCCGCAGAGACAGAACACCGGGGAGCTGTTTTTT. This codes for CASSPQRQNTGELFF. The chain is built from TRBV4-2 and TRBJ2-2; unclear D gene. The CDR3 has 15 amino acids. Germline V gene lookup returns CDR1 LGHNA and CDR2 YNFKEQ. V was pared by 4 bases and J by 1 base, with 10 bases between.